This T cell receptor (beta chain) was retrieved from a study of blood T cell repertoires in COVID-19. Study in general: The samples span acute and convalescent COVID-19 from the United States, Italy and Spain.

Clinical history reported by participants formed the basis on which cohorts were assigned. The CDR3 has 19 amino acids. Per the germline V gene, CDR1 is SEHNR and CDR2 is FQNEAQ (reference sequence). The V gene end was trimmed by 5 bases and the J gene end by 2 bases; junction bases not matched to a gene: 16. The repertoire was sequenced with immunoSEQ multiplex PCR; TCRdb's copy has only in-frame clones and lacks some. The sample consists of over 300,000 clones, approximately 90% of them appearing once. The sequence was collected from a woman in her late teens or twenties who had recovered from COVID-19. The chain employs TRBV7-9 and TRBJ2-5; 11 bases align to TRBD2. Material: PBMCs or T cells enriched from blood (not recorded which). CDR3 loop: CASSNEVGRRTSGQETQYF. As DNA, the CDR3 is TGTGCCAGCAGCAACGAAGTGGGCAGGCGGACTAGCGGGCAAGAGACCCAGTACTTC.